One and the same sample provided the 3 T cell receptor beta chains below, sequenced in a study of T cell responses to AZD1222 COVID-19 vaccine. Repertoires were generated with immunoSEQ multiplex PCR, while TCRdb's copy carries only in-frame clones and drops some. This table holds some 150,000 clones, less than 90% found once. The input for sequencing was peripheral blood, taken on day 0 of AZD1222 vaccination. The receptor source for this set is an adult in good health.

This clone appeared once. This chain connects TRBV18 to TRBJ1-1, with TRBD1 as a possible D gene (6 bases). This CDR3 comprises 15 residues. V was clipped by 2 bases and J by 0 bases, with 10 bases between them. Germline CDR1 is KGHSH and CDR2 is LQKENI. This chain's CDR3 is CASSPGRDMNTEAFF. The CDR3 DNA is TGTGCCAGCTCACCAGGACGGGACATGAACACTGAAGCTTTCTTT.

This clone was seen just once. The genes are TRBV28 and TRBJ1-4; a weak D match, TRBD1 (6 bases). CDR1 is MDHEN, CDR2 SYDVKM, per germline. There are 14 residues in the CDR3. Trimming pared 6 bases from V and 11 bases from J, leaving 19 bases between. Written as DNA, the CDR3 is TGTGCCAGCAGAGACACAGGGAGTGGGGCGAAACTGTTTTTT. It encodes CASRDTGSGAKLFF.

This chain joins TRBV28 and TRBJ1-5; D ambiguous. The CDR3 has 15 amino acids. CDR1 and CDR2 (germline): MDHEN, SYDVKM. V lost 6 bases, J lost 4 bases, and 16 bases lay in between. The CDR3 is CASSPPPGVNQPQHF. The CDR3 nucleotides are TGTGCCAGCAGCCCCCCGCCGGGAGTTAATCAGCCCCAGCATTTT.